This T cell receptor (beta chain) was recorded in a study of vaccination and CD4 T cells after COVID-19. As for the study in general: Convalescent donors totaled six males and four females, including two who were Hispanic. Notes on the study in general: Looking at convalescent patients, a median around 89% of reactive clones were present only post-vaccination.

The treatment is: approximately 9-day PBMC culture with coronavirus spike peptide pools or control peptides (ViraFEST assay). The authors replaced half the medium with fresh IL-2 medium on days 3 and 7. This clonotype has only a few counts. Its target is unknown. Sequenced with the Oncomine TCR Beta short-read assay was DNA taken from cultured CD4+ T cells. TCRdb itself ran the PCR reads through MiXCR, one entry per CDR3 protein. The sample carries about 9,500 distinct CDR3 sequences, over 60% recorded once. V was pared by 5 bases and J by 0 bases, with 14 bases between. The CDR3 consists of 15 residues. Germline-derived CDR1 and CDR2 are DFQATT and SNEGSKA (reference sequence).

Sequencing was performed on CD4+ T cells from blood, cultured in vitro. This chain links TRBV20-1 with TRBJ1-5; no firm D call. This sequence was found in a human donor who had recovered from COVID-19. Written as DNA, the CDR3 is TGCAGTGCTCAGTGGAGTGAAAATAGCAATCAGCCCCAGCATTTT. Encoded protein: CSAQWSENSNQPQHF.